A single sample gave rise to the 27 T cell receptor beta chains below, sequenced in a study of T cell responses to AZD1222 COVID-19 vaccine. Profiling relied on immunoSEQ multiplex PCR, and the TCRdb table lists in-frame clones only, not all of them. The sample holds about 160,000 clones; just over 90% are singletons and the top ten take about 4%. Specimen: peripheral blood, collected on day 0 of MenACWY control vaccination. These receptors were collected from an adult in good health.

The chain employs TRBV7-9 and TRBJ2-1, with D hard to call. Trimming removed 5 bases from V and 6 bases from J, with 11 bases in between. Per the germline V gene, CDR1 is SEHNR and CDR2 is FQNEAQ (reference sequence). The CDR3 has 13 amino acids. CDR3 sequence reads: CASSLDGPNEQFF. CDR3 nucleotide sequence: TGTGCCAGCAGCCTCGACGGCCCCAATGAGCAGTTCTTC.

This clone was seen just once. The rearrangement joins TRBV30 to TRBJ2-2; 10 bases are shared with TRBD2. This CDR3 has 14 amino acids. With 8 bases clipped from V and 6 bases from J, the junction kept 9 bases outside the gene matches. Germline-derived CDR1 and CDR2 are GTSNPN and SVGIG (reference sequence). The CDR3 region is CAGAVTSGSGELFF. CDR3 nucleotide sequence: TGTGCCGGGGCCGTGACTAGCGGGTCCGGGGAGCTGTTTTTT.

V and J are TRBV19 and TRBJ2-2; D may be TRBD2 (6 bases). The CDR3 is made up of 15 amino acids. V dropped 1 base and J dropped 5 bases, with 11 bases sitting between them. From germline, CDR1 is LNHDA and CDR2 SQIVND (reference sequence). CDR3 protein: CASSIVLAVTGELFF. CDR3 bases: TGTGCCAGTAGTATAGTATTAGCGGTAACCGGGGAGCTGTTTTTT.

The rearrangement uses TRBV6-1 and TRBJ1-3, with 7 bases identical to TRBD1. Germline-derived CDR1 and CDR2 are MNHNS and SASEGT. J lost 4 bases, V lost 3 bases, and 3 bases had no gene match. The CDR3 has 14 residues. The CDR3 is CASSDRGYGNTIYF. CDR3 in DNA: TGTGCCAGCAGTGACAGGGGGTACGGAAACACCATATATTTT.

A single count supports this clone. This rearrangement joins TRBV7-2 to TRBJ1-4; 10 positions match TRBD1. The junction had 3 bases not matched to a gene; V was cut back by 3 bases and J by 8 bases. CDR3 length: 14 amino acids. Germline CDR1 and CDR2: SGHTA and FQGNSA. The CDR3 nucleotides read TGTGCCAGCAGCTTCGACAGGGGGCAAGAAAAACTGTTTTTT. Its protein product is CASSFDRGQEKLFF.

This chain uses TRBV7-2 with TRBJ1-1, with D unclear. Germline values: CDR1 SGHTA, CDR2 FQGNSA. There are 14 residues in the CDR3. V lost 4 bases and J 4 bases, leaving 13 bases between the germline ends. The DNA of the CDR3 is TGTGCCAGCAGCTGGGCGGGGAGGTCCACTGAAGCTTTCTTT. It codes for CASSWAGRSTEAFF.

V is TRBV6-5 and J is TRBJ1-2; D gene unclear. There are 15 residues in the CDR3. V lost 5 bases to trimming and J lost 6 bases, with 19 bases between them. Germline lookup yields CDR1 MNHEY and CDR2 SVGAGI. The DNA for the CDR3 is TGTGCCAGCAGTCTCTATGCAGGCTCGACCCATGGCTACACCTTC. The encoded protein is CASSLYAGSTHGYTF.

The J gene is TRBJ2-5, the V gene TRBV24-1; D gene uncertain. The germline V gene encodes CDR1 KGHDR and CDR2 SFDVKD. Trimming shortened V by 4 bases and J by 1 base, and 12 bases separated the two germline ends. The CDR3 is 15 amino acids. The CDR3 bases are TGTGCCACCAGTGACTCGTCTACTATCCAAGAGACCCAGTACTTC. Its translation is CATSDSSTIQETQYF.

The J gene is TRBJ2-7, the V gene TRBV7-5; TRBD2 reflects the table's D call only, with no check against the DNA. TRBV7-5 is designated a pseudogene. The CDR3 covers 14 residues. The CDR3 spells CARSLTGRNGEQYF. Here the CDR3 DNA reads TGTGCCAGAAGCTTAACGGGGAGGAACGGTGAGCAGTACTTC.

The rearrangement joins TRBV5-1 to TRBJ1-4; a weak D match, TRBD1 (5 bases). Trimming left V 0 bases short and J 7 bases short, with 16 bases between. The CDR3 has 16 amino acids. Germline assignment: CDR1 SGHRS and CDR2 YFSETQ. CDR3 in amino acids: CASSLAQPGAGEKLFF. The CDR3 DNA sequence: TGCGCCAGCAGCTTGGCTCAACCCGGGGCCGGTGAAAAACTGTTTTTT.

The V and J genes are TRBV3-1 (or the pseudogene TRBV3-2) and TRBJ1-1; D is undetermined. This CDR3 is built from 15 residues. Trimming removed 0 bases from V and 0 bases from J, with 8 bases in between. Germline V gene lookup returns CDR1 LGHDT and CDR2 YNNKEL (reference sequence). The CDR3 sequence is CASSQDGMLNTEAFF. The CDR3 bases are TGTGCCAGCAGCCAAGATGGCATGTTGAACACTGAAGCTTTCTTT.

J is TRBJ2-2 and V is TRBV9; 10 positions agree with TRBD2. The trim removed 0 bases at V and 6 bases at J, leaving 2 bases unmatched. This CDR3 region has 15 residues. Per germline, CDR1 SGDLS and CDR2 YYNGEE. The CDR3 bases are TGTGCCAGCAGCGTAGACCTAGCGGGAGCCGGGGAGCTGTTTTTT. It encodes CASSVDLAGAGELFF.

The chain carries TRBV7-3 and TRBJ1-6, with 7 bases aligning to TRBD1. The CDR3 extends over 13 amino acids. From germline, CDR1 is SGHTA and CDR2 FQGTGA. The V segment lost 8 bases and the J segment 8 bases; nucleotides outside the gene matches: 6. CDR3 nucleotide sequence: TGTGCCAGCGGAGGGGACAGTGATTCACCCCTCCACTTT. This encodes CASGGDSDSPLHF. Full variable domain (outside the CDR3, taken from reference TRBV7-3 and TRBJ1-6): GAGVSQTPSNKVTEKGKYVELRCDPISGHTALYWYRQSLGQGPEFLIYFQGTGAADDSGLPNDRFFAVRPEGSVSTLKIQRTERGDSAVYLCASGGDSDSPLHFGNGTRLTVT.

The chain recombines TRBV10-2 with TRBJ2-1, with D possibly being TRBD2 (6 bases). Trimming removed 4 bases from V and 4 bases from J, with 14 bases in between. This CDR3 region has 15 residues. Germline V CDR1 and CDR2: WSHSY, SAAADI. CDR3 in amino acids: CASSAGWGEYNEQFF. The CDR3 DNA sequence: TGCGCCAGCAGTGCAGGGTGGGGGGAATACAATGAGCAGTTCTTC.

The CDR3 spells CASSAITGLAGEWNEQFF. The CDR3 nucleotides are TGTGCCAGCAGTGCCATAACGGGACTAGCGGGAGAATGGAATGAGCAGTTCTTC. The V and J genes are TRBV28 and TRBJ2-1; 14 nucleotides agree with TRBD2. There are 18 residues in the CDR3. Unmatched junction bases numbered 13, after V lost 5 bases and J lost 7 bases. Germline CDR1 MDHEN, CDR2 SYDVKM.

The rearrangement joins TRBV20-1 to TRBJ2-2; D ambiguous. The ends were cut back, 3 bases at V and 1 base at J, with 6 bases in the middle. Looked up from germline, CDR1 is DFQATT and CDR2 is SNEGSKA (reference sequence). The CDR3 has 13 amino acids. In DNA form, the CDR3 reads TGCAGTGCTAGTCTCAGGAACACCGGGGAGCTGTTTTTT. Translating it yields CSASLRNTGELFF.

The rearrangement links TRBV19 to TRBJ1-6, with 7 nucleotides matching TRBD1. CDR3 length: 14 amino acids. The J segment lost 5 bases and the V segment lost 8 bases, leaving 6 bases of the junction unmatched. Germline V lookup: CDR1 LNHDA, CDR2 SQIVND (reference sequence). CDR3 amino acids: CASAGDRNNSPLHF. The CDR3 nucleotides read TGTGCCAGTGCCGGGGACAGAAATAATTCACCCCTCCACTTT.

V gene TRBV9 combines with J gene TRBJ2-7; D remains ambiguous. Germline V gives CDR1 SGDLS, CDR2 YYNGEE. The ends were cut back, 0 bases at V and 2 bases at J, with 15 bases in the middle. The CDR3 sequence is 16 residues long. The CDR3 nucleotides read TGTGCCAGCAGCGTAGCTTCGGCGGCGACGGCCTACGAGCAGTACTTC. Translated: CASSVASAATAYEQYF. The variable domain in full, with the rest retrieved from reference TRBV9 and TRBJ2-7, is DSGVTQTPKHLITATGQRVTLRCSPRSGDLSVYWYQQSLDQGLQFLIQYYNGEERAKGNILERFSAQQFPDLHSELNLSSLELGDSALYFCASSVASAATAYEQYFGPGTRLTVT.

V is TRBV11-2 and J is TRBJ2-3; D uncertain. CDR1 SGHAT and CDR2 FQNNGV come from the germline V gene. With 2 bases removed from V and 2 bases from J, the gap between germline ends came to 2 bases. The CDR3 extends over 12 amino acids. DNA for the CDR3: TGTGCCAGCAGCTTATCCACAGATACGCAGTATTTT. It codes for CASSLSTDTQYF. The full variable domain, completed using reference TRBV11-2 and TRBJ2-3, is EAGVAQSPRYKIIEKRQSVAFWCNPISGHATLYWYQQILGQGPKLLIQFQNNGVVDDSQLPKDRFSAERLKGVDSTLKIQPAKLEDSAVYLCASSLSTDTQYFGPGTRLTVL.

The chain couples TRBV9 to TRBJ2-3; D gene uncertain. This CDR3 contains 14 residues. Trimming shortened V by 7 bases and J by 0 bases, and 12 bases separated the two germline ends. Germline V CDR1 and CDR2: SGDLS, YYNGEE. DNA for the CDR3: TGTGCCAGCTCCCGCGGACCTAGCACAGATACGCAGTATTTT. Translating it yields CASSRGPSTDTQYF.

The chain uses TRBV13 and TRBJ2-2; 8 bases align to TRBD1. Germline CDR1 is PRHDT and CDR2 is FYEKMQ (reference sequence). There are 14 residues in the CDR3. Unmatched junction bases numbered 2, after V lost 2 bases and J lost 6 bases. CDR3 sequence (DNA): TGTGCCAGCAGCTTACAGGGGGCCCCCGGGGAGCTGTTTTTT. Translated, it gives CASSLQGAPGELFF.

Concerning this clone: One junction end disagrees with the germline gene, perhaps due to a read error. The CDR3 region is CASSLDDTPNTGELFF. Here the CDR3 DNA reads TGTGCTAGCAGCTTAGACGACACTCCGAACACCGGGGAGCTGTTTTTT. The chain recombines TRBV7-7 with TRBJ2-2; D gene unclear. In germline, CDR1 is SSHAT, CDR2 FNYEAQ (reference sequence). The CDR3 covers 16 residues.

The V and J genes are TRBV5-1 and TRBJ2-3, with unresolved D. In germline, CDR1 is SGHRS, CDR2 YFSETQ. The V end was cut by 4 bases, the J end by 4 bases, with 10 bases between. The CDR3 is made up of 13 amino acids. CDR3 nucleotides: TGCGCCAGCAGCCTGGGTTGGCCAGATACGCAGTATTTT. Amino acid sequence: CASSLGWPDTQYF.

In its sample, this clone was seen once. This sequence joins TRBV15 and TRBJ1-4; TRBD1 matches 7 bases. The CDR3 has 14 residues. In germline, CDR1 is LNHNV, CDR2 YYDKDF (reference sequence). V lost 3 bases and J lost 4; bases outside the gene matches: 2. DNA of the CDR3: TGTGCCACCAGCAGCGGACAGGATAATGAAAAACTGTTTTTT. Amino acid sequence: CATSSGQDNEKLFF. The entire variable domain, with the rest obtained from reference TRBV15 and TRBJ1-4, is as follows: DAMVIQNPRYQVTQFGKPVTLSCSQTLNHNVMYWYQQKSSQAPKLLFHYYDKDFNNEADTPDNFQSRRPNTSFCFLDIRSPGLGDTAMYLCATSSGQDNEKLFFGSGTQLSVL.

This clone was counted a few times. This chain links TRBV6-5 with TRBJ1-1; no clear D gene. This CDR3 contains 13 residues. Deletions cut 6 bases from V and 11 bases from J, with 19 bases between. Germline CDR1 and CDR2: MNHEY and SVGAGI. CDR3 sequence: CASSPPFSPTAFF. The CDR3 nucleotides are TGTGCCAGCAGCCCCCCCTTTTCTCCGACGGCTTTCTTT.

A note on this clone: Other DNA variants within this sample encode the same CDR3. This sequence joins TRBV27 and TRBJ1-2; tentatively, D is TRBD1 (5 bases). Trimming shortened V by 4 bases and J by 7 bases, and 10 bases separated the two germline ends. Germline assignment: CDR1 MNHEY and CDR2 SMNVEV (reference sequence). This CDR3 is 12 amino acids long. The DNA of the CDR3 is TGTGCCAGCAGTTCTCAGGGTCGTGGCTACACCTTC. Amino acid sequence: CASSSQGRGYTF.

This clone was detected only a few times. This sequence joins TRBV19 and TRBJ1-2; no firm D call. This CDR3 has 15 amino acids. The germline CDR1 and CDR2 sequences are LNHDA and SQIVND (reference sequence). Trimming took 6 bases from V and 2 from J, leaving 16 bases between them. CDR3 amino acids: CASRTGIYPNYGYTF. The CDR3 DNA sequence: TGTGCCAGTAGGACCGGGATCTACCCCAACTATGGCTACACCTTC.